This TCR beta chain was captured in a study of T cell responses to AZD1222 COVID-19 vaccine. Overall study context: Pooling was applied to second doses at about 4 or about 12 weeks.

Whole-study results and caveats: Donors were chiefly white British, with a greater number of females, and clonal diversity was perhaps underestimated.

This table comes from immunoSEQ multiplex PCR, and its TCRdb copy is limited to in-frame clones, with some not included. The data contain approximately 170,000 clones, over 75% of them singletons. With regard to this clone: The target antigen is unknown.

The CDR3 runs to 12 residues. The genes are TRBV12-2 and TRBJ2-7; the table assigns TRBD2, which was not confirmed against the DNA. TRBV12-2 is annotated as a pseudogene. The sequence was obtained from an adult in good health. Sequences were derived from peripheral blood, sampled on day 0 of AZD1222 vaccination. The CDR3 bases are TGTGCAAGTCGCTTAGCGAGGCCCCCGACTCCCGTC. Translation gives CASRLARPPTPV.